This is a list of T cell receptor beta chains from one sample in a study of T-cell reconstitution after alpha-beta-depleted transplantation in children. TCRdb re-called the PCR reads through MiXCR, storing one row per CDR3 protein. The data hold approximately 200,000 distinct CDR3 sequences, with about 14% observed a single time. The sequences come from PBMCs from the stem cell graft donor, collected from the stem cell graft. These receptors were taken from a human donor who donated a stem cell graft to a child with acute lymphoblastic leukemia. The CDR3 runs from the conserved cysteine through the conserved F or W. D genes are given only for firm matches. Only part of the rows carry a size: once, few, many, or a class if the clone is expanded.

CDR3 DNA | CDR3 protein | V gene | clone size | D gene | J gene
TGCGCCAGCAGTTTTCTAGATTCCTATGAGCAGTTCTTC | CASSFLDSYEQFF | TRBV5-1 | many | - | TRBJ2-1
TGCAGCGCCGCCGGACAGGGCAACTATGGCTACACCTTC | CSAAGQGNYGYTF | TRBV29-1 | many | TRBD1 | TRBJ1-2
TGTGCCAGCAGTTTGAGCGGTCTTTATTCACCCCTCCACTTT | CASSLSGLYSPLHF | TRBV12-3/TRBV12-4 | many | - | TRBJ1-6
TGCGCCAGCAGCCCGGACTGGCCCTACGAGCAGTACTTC | CASSPDWPYEQYF | TRBV5-1 | many | - | TRBJ2-7
TGCAGTGCTAGTAGGGGCCCGCAGGGGAGGGAGCAGTACTTC | CSASRGPQGREQYF | TRBV20-1 | few | - | TRBJ2-7
TGTGCCAGCAGCCCCCTGGGACAGGGTGTCTACAATGAGCAGTTCTTC | CASSPLGQGVYNEQFF | TRBV7-9 | many | TRBD1 | TRBJ2-1
TGCGCCAGCAGCTTCGCCCTTGGCGGGAGGGCAGTATACTACGAGCAGTACTTC | CASSFALGGRAVYYEQYF | TRBV5-1 | many | TRBD2 | TRBJ2-7
TGTGCCAGCAGCCTCGAGACAGGGGCACTGAGGCAGTTCTTC | CASSLETGALRQFF | TRBV11-3 | many | TRBD1 | TRBJ2-1
TGTGCCAGCAGAGCCGGAACAGGACCGAACACCGGGGAGCTGTTTTTT | CASRAGTGPNTGELFF | TRBV2 | - | - | TRBJ2-2
TGTGCCAGCAGCGTAGTTAGCGGGAACACCGGGGAGCTGTTTTTT | CASSVVSGNTGELFF | TRBV9 | many | - | TRBJ2-2
TGTGCCAGCAGTTTAACCGGCCGGAGCAATCAGCCCCAGCATTTT | CASSLTGRSNQPQHF | TRBV12-3/TRBV12-4 | - | - | TRBJ1-5
TGTGCCAGCAGCCCTTTAGGACAGGCCTACTCTGGGGCCAACGTCCTGACTTTC | CASSPLGQAYSGANVLTF | TRBV4-2 | many | TRBD1 | TRBJ2-6
TGTGCCAGCAGCCCCCGGGAGTACGGCGGGGAGCTGTTTTTT | CASSPREYGGELFF | TRBV12-3/TRBV12-4 | many | - | TRBJ2-2
TGTGCCAGCAGTTTGGGGCGGTATCACACCGGGGAGCTGTTTTTT | CASSLGRYHTGELFF | TRBV12-3/TRBV12-4 | many | - | TRBJ2-2
TGTGCCAGCAGCTCGACAGGGTACGGGGAGCTGTTTTTT | CASSSTGYGELFF | TRBV5-5 | - | TRBD1 | TRBJ2-2
TGTGCCAGCAGTTTGTTCCCCCCTGAAGGAGCTTTCTTT | CASSLFPPEGAFF | TRBV12-3/TRBV12-4 | many | - | TRBJ1-1
TGCAGCGTTGAACGGCTAGCCGCCCCCTACAATGAGCAGTTCTTC | CSVERLAAPYNEQFF | TRBV29-1 | many | - | TRBJ2-1
TGTGCCAGCAGCCCGATGTATGAGCAGTTCTTC | CASSPMYEQFF | TRBV7-2 | few | - | TRBJ2-1
TGTGCCAGCAGTACACGGAGAGAGAACACTGAAGCTTTCTTT | CASSTRRENTEAFF | TRBV6-1 | - | - | TRBJ1-1
TGCAGTGCACGCTCCTCCAACTACGAGCAGTACTTC | CSARSSNYEQYF | TRBV20-1 | many | - | TRBJ2-7
TGCGCCAGCAGGGCCCAACAGACTAGCCAAGAGTACTTC | CASRAQQTSQEYF | TRBV10-2 | many | TRBD2 | TRBJ2-5
TGTGCCAGCAGCAGAAGACTTCACGGGGGATACACAGATACGCAGTATTTT | CASSRRLHGGYTDTQYF | TRBV6-1 | few | - | TRBJ2-3